A selection of T cell receptor beta chains follows, all from one sample in a study of regulatory T cells in long-lasting Graves disease. Via MiXCR, TCRdb re-called the multiplex PCR reads, giving one row per CDR3 protein. This sample carries hundreds of thousands of distinct CDR3 sequences, 25% to 35% of them seen once, and the ten largest clones take around 42%. Sequences were derived from peripheral blood mononuclear cells (PBMCs), sampled when the disease was refractory, from a patient treated with antithyroid drugs. The receptors come from a female donor with Graves disease. Each CDR3 is given with its conserved first and last residue. A D gene is named only where the DNA matches it firmly. Clone size is not always given. Where it is, it says once, few, many or a class for expanded clones.

CDR3 length,V gene,clone size,J gene,D gene,CDR3 DNA,CDR3 protein
13,TRBV5-1,many,TRBJ2-7,NA,TGTGCCAGCAGTGAGGGACGGATCTACGAGCAGTACTTC,CASSEGRIYEQYF
15,TRBV6-1,many,TRBJ2-7,TRBD2,TGTGCCAGTCAGCTAGCGGGAGGGCCTGGCTACGAGCAGTACTTC,CASQLAGGPGYEQYF
13,TRBV11-2,few,TRBJ2-2,NA,TGTGCCAGCAGCCTCCGGCCTAGCGGGGAGCTGTTTTTT,CASSLRPSGELFF
11,TRBV20-1,NA,TRBJ1-1,NA,TGCAGTGCTAGAGGACAGTTTGAAGCTTTCTTT,CSARGQFEAFF
14,TRBV15,few,TRBJ1-2,TRBD1,TGTGCCACCAGCGCCCGACAGGGAGTCTATGGCTACACCTTC,CATSARQGVYGYTF
15,TRBV20-1,few,TRBJ2-2,TRBD2,TGCAGTGCTCCTGGGACTAGCGGGAGCCCCGGGGAGCTGTTTTTT,CSAPGTSGSPGELFF
13,TRBV6-1,NA,TRBJ2-7,NA,TGTGCCTCATTAGGGCGGGAATCCTACGAGCAGTACTTC,CASLGRESYEQYF
13,TRBV12-3/TRBV12-4,few,TRBJ1-3,TRBD1,TGTGCCAGCAGCCACAGGGGCGTAAACACCATATATTTT,CASSHRGVNTIYF
19,TRBV7-2,few,TRBJ2-5,TRBD2,TGTGCCAGCAGGACTCCAACTAGCGGGAGGGCGAGCGAGTGGAAGACCCAGTACTTC,CASRTPTSGRASEWKTQYF
15,TRBV11-2,NA,TRBJ2-7,NA,TGTGCCAGCAGCCCCACGAGAGGGAGCTCCCACGAGCAGTACTTC,CASSPTRGSSHEQYF
17,TRBV5-4,few,TRBJ2-7,NA,TGTGCCAGCAGCTTGGACGGACTACAGGGATTCTCCTACGAGCAGTACTTC,CASSLDGLQGFSYEQYF
15,TRBV9,NA,TRBJ1-5,TRBD1,TGTGCCAGCCACAATCAGGGGGCGAGCAATCAGCCCCAGCATTTT,CASHNQGASNQPQHF
13,TRBV5-1,NA,TRBJ2-7,NA,TGCGCCAGCAGCTTGGGGGAAGCGGCCGAGCAGTACTTC,CASSLGEAAEQYF
14,TRBV19,NA,TRBJ2-7,NA,TGTGCCAGTAATATAGGACCTTTCTGCCACAAGCAGTACTTC,CASNIGPFCHKQYF
13,TRBV6-9,NA,TRBJ1-1,NA,TGTGCCAGCAGTTACATGGGGTGGACTGAAGCTTTCTTT,CASSYMGWTEAFF
14,TRBV6-1,NA,TRBJ2-3,NA,TGTGCCAGCAGTGAGGGGACCTTCGCAGATACGCAGTATTTT,CASSEGTFADTQYF
16,TRBV2,NA,TRBJ2-7,TRBD1,TGTGCCAGCAGCGTCGCTACAGGGGCGAAATCCTACGAGCAGTACTTC,CASSVATGAKSYEQYF
10,TRBV19,NA,TRBJ1-1,NA,TGTGCCAGTAGTAGCACTGAAGCTTTCTTT,CASSSTEAFF
14,TRBV13,NA,TRBJ2-5,NA,TGTGCCAGCAGCTTAGACGGTATTCGGGAGACCCAGTACTTC,CASSLDGIRETQYF
16,TRBV6-1,NA,TRBJ2-2,TRBD2,TGTGCCAGCAGTAAAACTAGCGGGCGAGCAACCGGGGAGCTGTTTTTT,CASSKTSGRATGELFF
13,TRBV6-5,NA,TRBJ2-7,TRBD1,TGTGCCAGCAGTTCTGACAGGGGATGGGAGCAGTACTTC,CASSSDRGWEQYF
13,TRBV12-3/TRBV12-4,few,TRBJ2-5,NA,TGTGCCAGCAGTTTGACGCAGCAAGAGACCCAGTACTTC,CASSLTQQETQYF
15,TRBV5-5,NA,TRBJ1-2,NA,TGTGCCAGCAGCTTATGGCGGGGGGGGAACTATGGCTACACCTTC,CASSLWRGGNYGYTF
13,TRBV12-5,NA,TRBJ2-5,NA,TGTGCTAGTGGGCCGGGGCGCGTAGAGACCCAGTACTTC,CASGPGRVETQYF
18,TRBV7-9,NA,TRBJ2-7,TRBD2,TGTGCCAGCAGCTTAGACGGGGGACTAGCGGGAGCACCCTACGAGCAGTACTTC,CASSLDGGLAGAPYEQYF